This TCR beta chain derives from a study of human T cells and chemical hapten exposure. Study summary: Minor volume differences among pooled libraries chiefly drove per-sample TCR yield variation.

As to this clonotype: Its antigen is unidentified.

The CDR3 is 18 residues long. Germline CDR1 ENHRY, CDR2 SYGVKD. The germline V and J ends were trimmed by 2 bases and 4 bases, with 23 bases remaining between them. The library labeled individual cDNA molecules by adding unique molecular identifiers to them. Authors' processing steps: Across samples, TCR counts had a median of around 100,000 and ranged from about 23,224 to 700,000. A single record per CDR3 protein comes from TCRdb applying MiXCR to the RACE reads. TCRdb assigned the V and J calls; the authors' analysis was not used. The table has tens of thousands of distinct CDR3 sequences, approximately 8% seen once. Time point of the sample: healthy volunteer bleed at 6 weeks. Unfractionated whole blood yielded the extracted total RNA. Study conclusions and caveats: TCRs above 1 in 1000 frequency did not change with DPC sensitization.

The receptor's source is a male donor in good health. Some clones in this sample may be carry-over from other donors' samples. This chain links TRBV10-3 with TRBJ1-1; D perhaps matches TRBD1 (6 bases). Material for sequencing was whole blood. DNA of the CDR3: TGTGCCATCAGTGAGAACAAAGGGGGTCTACAGGGAAGCACTGAAGCTTTCTTT. It specifies CAISENKGGLQGSTEAFF.